A selection of T cell receptor beta chains follows, all from one sample in a study of T-cell memory formation after mild COVID-19. One entry per CDR3 protein, called by TCRdb with MiXCR from the 5' RACE reads. The sample lists about 180,000 distinct CDR3 sequences; about 18% were seen once. Sample: PBMCs or a T cell subset sorted from them (not recorded which). These TCRs come from a man in his late teens or twenties who had mild COVID-19 (a few samples of this study predate the infection). Cell type and time point are not known. The CDR3 runs from the conserved cysteine through the conserved F or W. The D gene is left open where the match is weak. Size is stated for part of the rows, as once, few or many counts, or as a class when the clone is expanded.

clone_size	v_call	j_call	d_call	cdr3_nt	cdr3_aa
NA	TRBV29-1	TRBJ1-2	NA	TGCAGCGTTGAAGACAGAAACTATGGCTACACCTTC	CSVEDRNYGYTF
few	TRBV29-1	TRBJ2-7	TRBD2	TGCAGCGTCACTAGCGGGGGAACTGGCGAGCAGTACTTC	CSVTSGGTGEQYF
NA	TRBV7-7	TRBJ1-4	TRBD1	TGTGCTAGCAGCCCGACAGGGGGGAATGAAAAACTGTTTTTT	CASSPTGGNEKLFF
NA	TRBV5-1	TRBJ2-5	TRBD2	TGCGCCAGCACCCCAGGACTAGCGGGGGGACATCTCCGAGAGACCCAGTACTTC	CASTPGLAGGHLRETQYF
NA	TRBV27	TRBJ2-5	NA	TGTGCCAGCAAGACGTTTCTAGCAGGTCAAGAGACCCAGTACTTC	CASKTFLAGQETQYF
few	TRBV7-8	TRBJ1-3	TRBD1	TGTGCCAGCAGCAAACGACAGGGGCTCTCTGGAAACACCATATATTTT	CASSKRQGLSGNTIYF
NA	TRBV10-3	TRBJ2-7	NA	TGTGCCATCAGTGAGTCGATGGGCCAGGACCCCTACGAGCAGTACTTC	CAISESMGQDPYEQYF
NA	TRBV5-1	TRBJ1-4	NA	TGCGCCAGCAGGCGGAATCGAAATGATGCAACTAATGAAAAACTGTTTTTT	CASRRNRNDATNEKLFF
few	TRBV6-1	TRBJ2-3	NA	TGTGCCAGCAGACTCGGGAACACAGATACGCAGTATTTT	CASRLGNTDTQYF
NA	TRBV7-3	TRBJ2-3	TRBD2	TGTGCCAGCAGCCGACGGTCGGGGACTAGCGGAGCTAGCACAGATACGCAGTATTTT	CASSRRSGTSGASTDTQYF
NA	TRBV5-8	TRBJ2-6	NA	TGTGCCAGCAGCTCGACGGTCTCTGGGGCCAACGTCCTGACTTTC	CASSSTVSGANVLTF
NA	TRBV6-5	TRBJ2-3	TRBD2	TGTGCCAGCAGTTACGGGACTAGCGGGGGGGGCACAGATACGCAGTATTTT	CASSYGTSGGGTDTQYF
few	TRBV7-2	TRBJ2-1	NA	TGTGCCAGCAGCTTTGGGGGTGGCAATGAGCAGTTCTTC	CASSFGGGNEQFF
many	TRBV4-1	TRBJ1-2	NA	TGCGCCAGCAGCCGAGATCCGGGCAACTATGGCTACACCTTC	CASSRDPGNYGYTF
few	TRBV7-8	TRBJ2-5	TRBD1	TGTGCCAGCAGCCGGCGGACAGGGCAAGAGACCCAGTACTTC	CASSRRTGQETQYF
NA	TRBV20-1	TRBJ1-6	TRBD1	TGCAGTGCTTCGGACAGGGGTAATTCACCCCTCCACTTT	CSASDRGNSPLHF
few	TRBV7-3	TRBJ2-7	NA	TGTGCCAGCAGCCCGAGGGGGTTATCCGAGCAGTACTTC	CASSPRGLSEQYF
NA	TRBV5-4	TRBJ2-5	NA	TGTGCCACCTCCCGGGAAGCCGTTGAAGAGACCCAGTACTTC	CATSREAVEETQYF
many	TRBV7-2	TRBJ2-5	NA	TGTGCCAGCAGCTTAAACCGCCAAGAGACCCAGTACTTC	CASSLNRQETQYF
NA	TRBV2	TRBJ2-3	NA	TGTGCCAGCAGTGTCCCAGATACGCAGTATTTT	CASSVPDTQYF
NA	TRBV6-5	TRBJ2-1	TRBD2	TGTGCCAGCAGCCGGCGAATGAAGACAGCGGGGGGACTCAATGAGCAGTTCTTC	CASSRRMKTAGGLNEQFF
NA	TRBV3-1	TRBJ2-7	NA	TGTGCCAGCAGCCAAAGGGGCGAGTCCTACGAGCAGTACTTC	CASSQRGESYEQYF
few	TRBV27	TRBJ1-5	TRBD1	TGTGCCAGCTCCGACAGGGGAAGTCAGCCCCAGCATTTT	CASSDRGSQPQHF
once	TRBV7-2	TRBJ2-7	TRBD2	TGTGCCAGCAGCTTAGCTCTAGCGGGGGTCTCCTACGAGCAGTACTTC	CASSLALAGVSYEQYF
many	TRBV12-3/TRBV12-4	TRBJ1-6	TRBD1	TGTGCCAGCAGTGTAACAGGGGAATCACCCCTCCACTTT	CASSVTGESPLHF
many	TRBV6-2/TRBV6-3	TRBJ2-5	NA	TGTGCCAGCAGTCCAACGGAAGAGACCCAGTACTTC	CASSPTEETQYF
few	TRBV6-5	TRBJ1-6	NA	TGTGCCAGCAGTTACTCAGGTGGAAAACCCCTCCACTTT	CASSYSGGKPLHF
few	TRBV7-2	TRBJ2-2	NA	TGTGCCAGCAGCTACGGACTGGTAAACACCGGGGAGCTGTTTTTT	CASSYGLVNTGELFF
NA	TRBV7-3	TRBJ2-2	NA	TGTGCCAGCAGCGTGGGTCAGGGAAGCACCGGGGAGCTGTTTTTT	CASSVGQGSTGELFF
NA	TRBV20-1	TRBJ1-5	TRBD1	TGCAGTGTCAGCCGACAGGGGGAATTTCAGCCCCAGCATTTT	CSVSRQGEFQPQHF
NA	TRBV7-8	TRBJ2-5	NA	TGTGCCAGCAGCCACTCATGGACCCAGTACTTC	CASSHSWTQYF
NA	TRBV6-6	TRBJ2-3	NA	TGTGCCAGCAGGGGCGGGTCGGCGAAGGGTGATACGCAGTATTTT	CASRGGSAKGDTQYF